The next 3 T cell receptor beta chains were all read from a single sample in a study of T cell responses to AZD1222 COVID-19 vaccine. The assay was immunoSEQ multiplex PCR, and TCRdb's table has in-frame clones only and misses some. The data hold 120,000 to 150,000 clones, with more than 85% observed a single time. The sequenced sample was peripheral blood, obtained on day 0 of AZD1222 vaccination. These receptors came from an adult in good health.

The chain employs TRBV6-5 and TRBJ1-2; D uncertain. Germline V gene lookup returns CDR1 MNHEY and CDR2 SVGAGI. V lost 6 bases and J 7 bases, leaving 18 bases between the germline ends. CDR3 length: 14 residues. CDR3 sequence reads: CASRATPSKRGYTF. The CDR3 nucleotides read TGTGCCAGCAGAGCGACACCCTCGAAACGTGGCTACACCTTC.

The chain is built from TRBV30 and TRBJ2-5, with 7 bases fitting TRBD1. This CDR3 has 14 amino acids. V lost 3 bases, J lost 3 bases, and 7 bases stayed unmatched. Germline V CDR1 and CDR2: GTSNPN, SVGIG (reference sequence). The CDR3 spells CAWSALTGKETQYF. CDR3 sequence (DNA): TGTGCCTGGAGCGCATTGACAGGGAAAGAGACCCAGTACTTC.

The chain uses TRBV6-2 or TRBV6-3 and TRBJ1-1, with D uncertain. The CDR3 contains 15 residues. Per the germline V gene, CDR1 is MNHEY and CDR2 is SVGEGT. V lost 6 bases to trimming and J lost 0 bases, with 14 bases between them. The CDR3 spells CASSHRLEMNTEAFF. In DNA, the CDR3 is TGTGCCAGCAGCCACAGACTAGAGATGAACACTGAAGCTTTCTTT.